The next 14 T cell receptor beta chains were all read from a single sample in a study of CD8 T cells in ankylosing spondylitis (TCRdb year 2017). Libraries were built with 5' RACE. The listed sequencing device is Illumina HiSeq 2500. TCRdb reworked the public reads: Q25 trimming with fastp, MiXCR clone assembly, productive beta chains retained. Rows with a matching CDR3 protein are joined into one entry that keeps the most common DNA and genes. The sample records approximately 550,000 distinct CDR3 sequences, over 9.5% of which are singletons. Jointly, the top ten make up over 6.5% of the sample. The full study reports these points: Blood from ankylosing spondylitis patients appeared to be characterized by a TCR beta motif made up of several highly homologous amino acid variants.

The antigens for these receptors are not known. The sequencing sample was made of blood, either unsorted or a sorted T cell fraction (not recorded which). The receptors originated from a male donor with ankylosing spondylitis.

In its sample, this clonotype was seen a few times. The rearrangement links TRBV10-2 to TRBJ1-2; D unclear. CDR1 WSHSY and CDR2 SAAADI come from the germline V gene. The CDR3 loop spans 16 amino acids. V lost 0 bases to trimming and J lost 8 bases, with 19 bases between them. The CDR3 is CASSESRTRYIGGYTF. As DNA, the CDR3 is TGCGCCAGCAGTGAGTCCCGGACCCGTTACATCGGGGGCTACACCTTC.

This chain joins TRBV13 and TRBJ2-7; possible D gene TRBD1, 6 bases. With 0 bases removed from V and 2 bases from J, the gap between germline ends came to 11 bases. Germline CDR1 reads PRHDT; CDR2 reads FYEKMQ (reference sequence). The CDR3 extends over 15 amino acids. The CDR3 sequence is CASSLGLNRAYEQYF. The CDR3 DNA sequence: TGTGCCAGCAGCTTAGGCCTGAACAGGGCCTACGAGCAGTACTTC. Filled out from reference TRBV13 and TRBJ2-7, the complete variable domain reads AAGVIQSPRHLIKEKRETATLKCYPIPRHDTVYWYQQGPGQDPQFLISFYEKMQSDKGSIPDRFSAQQFSDYHSELNMSSLELGDSALYFCASSLGLNRAYEQYFGPGTRLTVT.

This clonotype was observed a handful of times. The genes are TRBV3-1 and TRBJ1-5; D is ambiguous. CDR1 LGHDT and CDR2 YNNKEL come from the germline V gene (reference sequence). Trimming removed 3 bases from V and 7 bases from J, with 10 bases in between. The CDR3 is made up of 13 amino acids. The DNA of the CDR3 is TGTGCCAGCAGCCAGGGCATAGGACAGCCCCAGCATTTT. Translated, it gives CASSQGIGQPQHF. The variable domain in full, completed from reference TRBV3-1 and TRBJ1-5, reads DTAVSQTPKYLVTQMGNDKSIKCEQNLGHDTMYWYKQDSKKFLKIMFSYNNKELIINETVPNRFSPKSPDKAHLNLHINSLELGDSAVYFCASSQGIGQPQHFGDGTRLSIL.

The J gene is TRBJ2-2, the V gene TRBV6-1, with D tentatively TRBD1 or TRBD2 (6 bases each). CDR3 size: 15 residues. The V end was cut by 6 bases, the J end by 0 bases, with 11 bases between. Germline V lookup: CDR1 MNHNS, CDR2 SASEGT. The CDR3 DNA is TGTGCCAGCAGGATGGGGGGCCCGAACACCGGGGAGCTGTTTTTT. Translated: CASRMGGPNTGELFF.

This clonotype was seen at least ten times. The chain uses TRBV5-1 and TRBJ1-1, with 11 bases matching TRBD1. The CDR3 is made up of 16 amino acids. Germline CDR1 and CDR2: SGHRS and YFSETQ. Losses at the gene ends were 6 bases for V and 2 bases for J; bases not matched to a gene: 9. The CDR3 reads CASNRGQGGKNTEAFF. The DNA for the CDR3 is TGCGCCAGCAACCGGGGACAGGGGGGGAAAAACACTGAAGCTTTCTTT.

The J gene is TRBJ1-5, the V gene TRBV2, with TRBD1 as a possible D gene (5 bases). Trimming removed 4 bases from V and 6 bases from J, with 13 bases in between. Germline V lookup: CDR1 SNHLY, CDR2 FYNNEI. This CDR3 is 14 amino acids long. CDR3 protein: CASSGTGVGQPQHF. CDR3 DNA: TGTGCCAGCAGTGGGACGGGGGTAGGTCAGCCCCAGCATTTT.

A few counts support this clonotype. V gene TRBV5-1 combines with J gene TRBJ2-1; 7 nucleotides align to TRBD2. The germline gives CDR1 SGHRS, CDR2 YFSETQ. The CDR3 is 16 amino acids. With V trimmed by 3 bases and J by 8 bases, 14 bases remained unmatched. The DNA of the CDR3 is TGCGCCAGCAGCTGGGACCCCCCCGGGACTAACTATGAGCAGTTCTTC. It specifies CASSWDPPGTNYEQFF. Filled out from reference TRBV5-1 and TRBJ2-1, the complete variable domain reads KAGVTQTPRYLIKTRGQQVTLSCSPISGHRSVSWYQQTPGQGLQFLFEYFSETQRNKGNFPGRFSGRQFSNSRSEMNVSTLELGDSALYLCASSWDPPGTNYEQFFGPGTRLTVL.

This clonotype was found many times. The chain joins TRBV28 to TRBJ2-7; either TRBD1 or TRBD2 may supply D (5 bases each). The CDR3 spans 14 residues. Per germline, CDR1 MDHEN and CDR2 SYDVKM. V was cut by 7 bases and J by 4 bases, with 17 bases left in between. This chain's CDR3 is CASTSSGRKYEQYV. In DNA, the CDR3 is TGTGCCAGCACCTCCTCGGGACGGAAGTACGAGCAGTACGTC.

The chain has TRBV18 and TRBJ2-2; D ambiguous. The CDR3 runs to 14 residues. V dropped 5 bases and J dropped 3 bases, with 10 bases sitting between them. Germline values: CDR1 KGHSH, CDR2 LQKENI. This CDR3 reads CASSVGGDTGELFF. DNA of the CDR3: TGTGCCAGCTCAGTTGGTGGAGACACCGGGGAGCTGTTTTTT.

Only a few counts were recorded for this clonotype. The V and J genes are TRBV5-1 and TRBJ2-5; TRBD2 matches at 9 bases. Germline V gene sequence: CDR1 SGHRS, CDR2 YFSETQ. V was pared by 3 bases and J by 5 bases, with 8 bases of the junction left unmatched. This CDR3 contains 15 residues. The CDR3 sequence is CASSSGAGGEETQYF. The DNA for the CDR3 is TGCGCCAGCAGCTCTGGAGCGGGGGGAGAGGAGACCCAGTACTTC.

This clonotype was counted a few times. The chain is built from TRBV20-1 and TRBJ2-5; maybe TRBD2 (5 bases). Germline CDR1 and CDR2: DFQATT and SNEGSKA (reference sequence). Between the trimmed V and J ends, which lost 4 bases and 5 bases, there was a span of 17 bases. The CDR3 totals 14 residues. The CDR3 coding sequence is TGCAGTGCTATATCTCCCACTAGACTCGAGACCCAGTACTTC. Translation: CSAISPTRLETQYF.

Here the CDR3 DNA reads TGTGCCAGCAGCTTAGCCGGGGTCGCTACCCATGGGCGGACCAAAAACATTCAGTACTTC. It yields the protein CASSLAGVATHGRTKNIQYF. The V gene is TRBV11-1, the J gene TRBJ2-4; D may be TRBD2 (5 bases). CDR1 and CDR2 from the germline V gene are SGHAT and FQDESV (reference sequence). The CDR3 totals 20 residues. V was cut by 0 bases and J by 2 bases, with 23 bases left in between.

The chain recombines TRBV3-1 with TRBJ2-7; D remains unclear. Germline assignment: CDR1 LGHDT and CDR2 YNNKEL (reference sequence). V was trimmed by 3 bases and J by 6 bases, leaving 6 bases between them. The CDR3 length is 11 residues. In DNA, the CDR3 is TGTGCCAGCAGCCAGGGAAGCGAGCAGTACTTC. Its translation is CASSQGSEQYF.

This chain uses TRBV7-2 with TRBJ2-7; TRBD2 matches 12 bases. Germline V gives CDR1 SGHTA, CDR2 FQGNSA. This CDR3 is 15 amino acids long. J lost 4 bases, V lost 3 bases, and 4 bases had no gene match. The CDR3 DNA sequence: TGTGCCAGCAGCTTCGGACTAGCGGGAAGGTACGAGCAGTACGTC. As protein: CASSFGLAGRYEQYV.